Detailed here is one T cell receptor (beta chain). What it binds is not known. Produced via immunoSEQ multiplex PCR; TCRdb's table is partial and in-frame only. Of around 110,000 clones listed, around 91% are singletons. This entry comes from a study of T cell responses to AZD1222 COVID-19 vaccine. Study-wide findings and caveats: Across spike, vaccine-associated CD4 TCRs were found, dominant at 160-218 and 743-854.

The receptor comes from an adult in good health. Specimen: peripheral blood, collected on day 0 of AZD1222 vaccination.

The CDR3 nucleotides read TGTGCCAGCAACCCACAGGGGGCTAGCTCCTACGAGCAGTACTTC. Its translation is CASNPQGASSYEQYF. The chain joins TRBV2 to TRBJ2-7; 9 bases are shared with TRBD1. The CDR3 spans 15 residues. The J segment lost 0 bases and the V segment lost 7 bases, leaving 7 bases of the junction unmatched. Germline lookup yields CDR1 SNHLY and CDR2 FYNNEI. Full variable domain (remainder filled in from reference TRBV2 and TRBJ2-7): EPEVTQTPSHQVTQMGQEVILRCVPISNHLYFYWYRQILGQKVEFLVSFYNNEISEKSEIFDDQFSVERPDGSNFTLKIRSTKLEDSAMYFCASNPQGASSYEQYFGPGTRLTVT.